Following are 10 T cell receptor beta chains from one sample sequenced in a study of graft-versus-host responses after intestinal transplantation. The table came from immunoSEQ multiplex PCR; TCRdb's copy has only in-frame clones and leaves some out. This sample has tens of thousands of clones, with 90% to 95% found just once. The antigens these receptors bind are not known. Source: unstimulated CD8+ T cells sorted from spleen or lymph node cells, taken before transplant. The receptor set was obtained from a human donor who was the organ donor for an intestinal transplant.

V gene TRBV12-2 combines with J gene TRBJ2-7; the table's D call TRBD2 went unverified against the DNA. TRBV12-2 corresponds to a pseudogene. The CDR3 is 16 residues long. The CDR3 sequence is CASRFRRRGMGYEQYF. In DNA form, the CDR3 reads TGTGCAAGTCGCTTTAGACGGCGGGGGATGGGATACGAGCAGTACTTC.

Only a few counts were recorded for this clone. This chain uses TRBV30 with TRBJ1-4; D is unresolved. Germline CDR1 is GTSNPN and CDR2 is SVGIG (reference sequence). Trimming took 2 bases from V and 5 from J, leaving 12 bases between them. The CDR3 loop spans 14 amino acids. CDR3 residues: CAWSPRELNEKLFF. In DNA, the CDR3 is TGTGCCTGGAGTCCACGGGAATTGAATGAAAAACTGTTTTTT.

The rearrangement joins TRBV27 to TRBJ2-3; 12 bases map to TRBD1. CDR1 and CDR2 from the germline V gene are MNHEY and SMNVEV (reference sequence). This CDR3 region has 17 residues. Germline trimming cut 5 bases from V and 2 bases from J; bases unmatched to any gene: 8. This CDR3 is CASSVSRDRGHTDTQYF. For the CDR3, the DNA is TGTGCCAGCAGTGTCTCCCGGGACAGGGGGCACACAGATACGCAGTATTTT.

The chain couples TRBV9 to TRBJ1-2, with 9 bases identical to TRBD1. With V trimmed by 0 bases and J by 4 bases, 4 bases remained unmatched. CDR1 and CDR2 (germline): SGDLS, YYNGEE. The CDR3 totals 15 residues. The CDR3, as DNA: TGTGCCAGCAGCGTAGCAGGGGACAGGGCCTATGGCTACACCTTC. Its protein product is CASSVAGDRAYGYTF.

In its sample, this clone was seen once. This chain joins TRBV6-6 and TRBJ2-1; tentatively, D is TRBD2 (7 bases). This CDR3 region has 13 residues. Germline V gene sequence: CDR1 MNHNY, CDR2 SVGAGI (reference sequence). V was trimmed by 11 bases and J by 4 bases, leaving 15 bases between them. The CDR3 is CASGRGDYNEQFF. CDR3 nucleotides: TGTGCCTCAGGGAGGGGGGATTACAATGAGCAGTTCTTC.

The chain links TRBV7-9 to TRBJ2-5, with 7 nucleotides matching TRBD2. Germline V CDR1 and CDR2: SEHNR, FQNEAQ (reference sequence). The V segment lost 3 bases and the J segment 3 bases; nucleotides outside the gene matches: 7. The CDR3 loop spans 15 amino acids. CDR3 sequence reads: CASSFASGREETQYF. For the CDR3, the DNA is TGTGCCAGCAGCTTCGCTAGCGGTAGGGAAGAGACCCAGTACTTC.

This sequence joins TRBV5-5 and TRBJ1-3, with 11 bases identical to TRBD1. The germline CDR1 and CDR2 sequences are SGHKS and YYEKEE (reference sequence). The CDR3 spans 16 residues. The V segment lost 1 base and the J segment 4 bases; nucleotides outside the gene matches: 4. The CDR3 bases are TGTGCCAGCAGCTTGCCCGGGACAGGGGGGGGAAACACCATATATTTT. It yields the protein CASSLPGTGGGNTIYF.

The CDR3 sequence is CASSFLGRGFLNTEAFF. CDR3 nucleotides: TGTGCCAGCAGCTTTCTTGGCAGGGGTTTTTTGAACACTGAAGCTTTCTTT. The chain is built from TRBV11-2 and TRBJ1-1; weak D call: TRBD1 (6 bases). The CDR3 is 17 amino acids. The germline gives CDR1 SGHAT, CDR2 FQNNGV. The V gene lost 3 bases and the J gene lost 0 bases, with 17 bases spanning the gap.

The chain employs TRBV9 and TRBJ2-1; 7 positions agree with TRBD2. CDR3 length equals 15 residues. The trim removed 4 bases at V and 7 bases at J, leaving 11 bases unmatched. Germline V gives CDR1 SGDLS, CDR2 YYNGEE. The CDR3 bases are TGTGCCAGCAGCCGGCCCGCGGGAGCGGGGAATGAGCAGTTCTTC. Translation: CASSRPAGAGNEQFF.

The chain is built from TRBV28 and TRBJ2-1, with 7 bases fitting TRBD2. Germline V gives CDR1 MDHEN, CDR2 SYDVKM. This CDR3 is 13 amino acids long. Losses at the gene ends were 6 bases for V and 4 bases for J; bases not matched to a gene: 3. The CDR3 nucleotides are TGTGCCAGCAGAGCGGGGTATTACAATGAGCAGTTCTTC. It codes for CASRAGYYNEQFF.